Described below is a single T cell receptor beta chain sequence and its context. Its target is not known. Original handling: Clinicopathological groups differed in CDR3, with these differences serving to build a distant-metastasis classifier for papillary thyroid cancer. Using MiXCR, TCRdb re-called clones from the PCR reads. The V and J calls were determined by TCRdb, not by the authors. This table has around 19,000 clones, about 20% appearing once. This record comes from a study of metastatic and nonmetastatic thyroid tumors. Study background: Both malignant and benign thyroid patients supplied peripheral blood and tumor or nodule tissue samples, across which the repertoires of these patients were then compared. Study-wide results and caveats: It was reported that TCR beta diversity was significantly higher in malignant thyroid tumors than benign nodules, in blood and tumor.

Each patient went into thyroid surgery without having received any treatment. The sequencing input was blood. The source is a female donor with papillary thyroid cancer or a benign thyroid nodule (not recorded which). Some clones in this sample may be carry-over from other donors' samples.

The CDR3 spells CSARDLDSNYEQYF. The CDR3 DNA is TGCAGTGCTAGAGATCTCGACAGCAACTACGAGCAGTACTTC. The V call is TRBV20-1, the J call TRBJ2-7; D may be TRBD1 (5 bases). CDR3 length: 14 amino acids. Trimming cost V 0 bases and J 3 bases, with 12 bases left between them. CDR1 and CDR2 (germline): DFQATT, SNEGSKA (reference sequence).